These 13 T cell receptor beta chains share one sample of origin, sequenced in a study of naive and memory T cell subsets. Their antigens remain unidentified. Whole-study findings and limits: Possibly reflecting memory cells re-expressing CD45RA, a few larger clonotypes occurred in naive repertoires, especially CD8.

The beta constant-region primer was an equimolar mix of two oligonucleotides covering TRBC1 and TRBC2. Nested alpha and beta constant-region primers with the SP2 primer drove four PCR rounds on ligated cDNA. TCRdb used MiXCR to reprocess the UMI-ligation and nested PCR reads, holding one entry per CDR3 protein. The table includes 120,000 to 150,000 distinct CDR3 sequences, approximately 24% detected once. Sequencing was performed on naive CD4+ T cells from blood. These receptors all stem from a human donor in good health.

Remarks on this clonotype: A much larger clone is a single base away; this may be a read error. CDR3 region: CASSFLTEQYF. In nucleotides, the CDR3 is TGTGCCAGCAGCTTCCTTACCGAGCAGTACTTC. The V call is TRBV6-2 or TRBV6-3, the J call TRBJ2-7; D call uncertain. In germline, CDR1 is MNHEY, CDR2 SVGEGT. Between the trimmed V and J ends, which lost 6 bases and 6 bases, there was a span of 9 bases. The CDR3 sequence is 11 residues long.

This chain uses TRBV5-1 with TRBJ1-4; no clear D gene. The CDR3 consists of 14 residues. V lost 3 bases and J lost 0, with 6 bases in between. Germline V gene data show CDR1 as SGHRS and CDR2 as YFSETQ. The CDR3 region is CASSSGATNEKLFF. The CDR3 nucleotides are TGCGCCAGCAGCTCAGGAGCAACTAATGAAAAACTGTTTTTT.

The V call is TRBV10-3, the J call TRBJ1-1, with a weak D call TRBD1 (5 bases). Trimming left V 10 bases short and J 1 base short, with 13 bases between. CDR3 size: 13 residues. Germline CDR1 reads ENHRY; CDR2 reads SYGVKD. CDR3 bases: TGTGCCACGCACGGGGCAACGAACACTGAAGCTTTCTTT. Translated: CATHGATNTEAFF.

The V gene is TRBV20-1, the J gene TRBJ1-1; TRBD1 aligns across 11 bases. V lost 3 bases to trimming and J lost 4 bases; unmatched junction nucleotides: 4. The V gene's germline CDR1 is DFQATT and CDR2 SNEGSKA (reference sequence). The CDR3 is made up of 14 amino acids. In DNA, the CDR3 is TGCAGTGCTAGTAGGGGGACAGGGGGCACTGAAGCTTTCTTT. Its translation: CSASRGTGGTEAFF.

The rearrangement links TRBV29-1 to TRBJ2-7; D is possibly TRBD2 (5 bases). The CDR3 has 13 residues. Germline lookup yields CDR1 SQVTM and CDR2 ANQGSEA. The V end lost 4 bases, the J end lost 2 bases, and 12 bases lay between the germline ends. The DNA for the CDR3 is TGCAGCGTTGGAGGGTTGGGAACCTACGAGCAGTACTTC. It yields the protein CSVGGLGTYEQYF.

The chain joins TRBV19 to TRBJ1-2; no definite D call. Germline CDR1 LNHDA, CDR2 SQIVND (reference sequence). V lost 7 bases to trimming and J lost 7 bases, with 19 bases between them. The length of the CDR3 is 14 residues. The DNA for the CDR3 is TGTGCCAGTACCTCCCCCAGTTTCCTAGGTGGCTACACCTTC. The encoded protein is CASTSPSFLGGYTF.

The V and J genes are TRBV24-1 and TRBJ1-2; D is undetermined. In germline, CDR1 is KGHDR, CDR2 SFDVKD. CDR3 size: 14 residues. V was cut by 4 bases and J by 0 bases, with 8 bases left in between. CDR3 sequence: CATSEGPPNYGYTF. For the CDR3, the DNA is TGTGCCACCAGTGAAGGACCTCCTAACTATGGCTACACCTTC.

The gene calls are TRBV27 and TRBJ2-5, with D possibly called TRBD1 or TRBD2 (5 bases each). The CDR3 loop spans 15 amino acids. Looked up from germline, CDR1 is MNHEY and CDR2 is SMNVEV (reference sequence). Trimming shortened V by 5 bases and J by 5 bases, and 18 bases separated the two germline ends. CDR3 coding DNA: TGTGCCAGCAGTCCAGGCCCGACGGGGCAGGAGACCCAGTACTTC. Its protein product is CASSPGPTGQETQYF.

Here the CDR3 DNA reads TGTGCCTGGATTTTTAATTGGGACACCGGGGCGCAGGAGCTGTTTTTT. Translated, it gives CAWIFNWDTGAQELFF. The rearrangement uses TRBV30 and TRBJ2-2; TRBD1 is a possible D gene (6 bases). Trimming shortened V by 4 bases and J by 10 bases, and 25 bases separated the two germline ends. CDR3 size: 16 residues. CDR1 GTSNPN and CDR2 SVGIG come from the germline V gene (reference sequence).

In its sample, this clonotype was seen many times. V and J are TRBV5-6 and TRBJ2-7; unclear D gene. Trimming shortened V by 1 base and J by 5 bases, and 10 bases separated the two germline ends. Germline loops: CDR1 SGHDT, CDR2 YYEEEE. CDR3 length equals 13 residues. In DNA form, the CDR3 reads TGTGCCAGCAGCTTGCGTGGGGTTGACGAGCAGTACTTC. Protein: CASSLRGVDEQYF.

The chain carries TRBV12-3 or TRBV12-4 and TRBJ1-5; tentatively, D is TRBD1 (5 bases). V lost 1 base and J 8 bases, leaving 9 bases between the germline ends. There are 13 residues in the CDR3. In DNA, the CDR3 is TGTGCCAGCAGTTTAGGAGGGGTCGAGCCCCAGCATTTT. Translation gives CASSLGGVEPQHF.

A few counts support this clonotype. This chain connects TRBV4-1 to TRBJ2-1; D might be TRBD2 (6 bases). Germline CDR1 MGHRA, CDR2 YSYEKL. V was cut by 2 bases and J by 0 bases, with 23 bases left in between. The CDR3 is 20 residues long. CDR3: CASSQIGLPRSAPSYNEQFF. The CDR3 DNA follows: TGCGCCAGCAGCCAAATTGGACTACCCCGCTCCGCTCCCTCCTACAATGAGCAGTTCTTC.

This clonotype has just a few counts. The chain recombines TRBV6-5 with TRBJ2-5; D is ambiguous. V lost 6 bases to trimming and J lost 5 bases, with 10 bases between them. The V gene's germline CDR1 is MNHEY and CDR2 SVGAGI. The CDR3 runs to 12 residues. The DNA of the CDR3 is TGTGCCAGCAGAGAGGTTGGGGAGACCCAGTACTTC. This gives the protein CASREVGETQYF.